The 30 T cell receptor beta chains below were found in one sample sequenced in a study of vaccination effects on CD4 cells after COVID-19. The antigens for these receptors are not known. After roughly 11 days in culture, the CD4+ T cells were isolated. The table came from immunoSEQ multiplex PCR; TCRdb's copy has only in-frame clones and leaves some out. The sample carries over 45,000 clones, 55% to 75% recorded once. Here the sequenced sample was CD4+ T cells from PBMCs cultured without peptide, taken before COVID-19 vaccination. The receptors derive from a human donor who received a COVID-19 vaccine.

The rearrangement joins TRBV2 to TRBJ1-2; perhaps TRBD1 as D (5 bases). V dropped 8 bases and J dropped 10 bases, with 29 bases sitting between them. This CDR3 comprises 16 residues. In germline, CDR1 is SNHLY, CDR2 FYNNEI. The DNA for the CDR3 is TGTGCCAGCGGGGGGGAACCGGGGTTTAGGGGAAAAATCTACACCTTC. The encoded protein is CASGGEPGFRGKIYTF.

V is TRBV4-2 and J is TRBJ2-5, with 13 bases that match TRBD2. V lost 0 bases to trimming and J lost 5 bases; unmatched junction nucleotides: 3. The CDR3 consists of 16 residues. The germline V gene has CDR1 LGHNA and CDR2 YNFKEQ. The CDR3 protein is CASSQDTSGGAETQYF. CDR3 nucleotides: TGTGCCAGCAGCCAAGATACTAGCGGGGGGGCGGAGACCCAGTACTTC.

The chain couples TRBV7-9 to TRBJ2-7; the D gene is possibly TRBD2 (6 bases). V was cut by 2 bases and J by 0 bases, with 14 bases left in between. CDR1 is SEHNR and CDR2 is FQNEAQ in the germline V gene (reference sequence). The CDR3 extends over 16 amino acids. The DNA of the CDR3 is TGTGCCAGCAGCTTATTAGGCCGGAGGGCCTCCTACGAGCAGTACTTC. Protein: CASSLLGRRASYEQYF.

The J gene is TRBJ1-2, the V gene TRBV19; unclear D gene. Germline-derived CDR1 and CDR2 are LNHDA and SQIVND (reference sequence). This CDR3 comprises 14 residues. V dropped 4 bases and J dropped 2 bases, with 11 bases sitting between them. The CDR3 DNA sequence: TGTGCCAGTAGTAGGTCGAGGCGGAACTATGGCTACACCTTC. This codes for CASSRSRRNYGYTF.

This clone was detected only once. The V call is TRBV28, the J call TRBJ1-4; tentative D call: TRBD1 (6 bases). The germline V gene has CDR1 MDHEN and CDR2 SYDVKM. This CDR3 comprises 15 residues. Trimming shortened V by 6 bases and J by 4 bases, and 15 bases separated the two germline ends. The CDR3 DNA reads as TGTGCCAGCAGGGCGAGGGGGGCGGGTAATGAAAAACTGTTTTTT. The encoded protein is CASRARGAGNEKLFF.

This rearrangement joins TRBV20-1 to TRBJ1-1; D possibly corresponds to TRBD1 (5 bases). The CDR3 sequence is 13 residues long. Germline-derived CDR1 and CDR2 are DFQATT and SNEGSKA (reference sequence). Trimming shortened V by 3 bases and J by 5 bases, and 13 bases separated the two germline ends. The CDR3 DNA reads as TGCAGTGCTAGTTGGGGACTGGGGACTGAAGCTTTCTTT. Protein product: CSASWGLGTEAFF.

This clone turned up a few times. V gene TRBV27 combines with J gene TRBJ2-7; D remains unclear. The CDR3 length is 14 residues. CDR1 is MNHEY, CDR2 SMNVEV, per germline (reference sequence). V was cut by 2 bases and J by 6 bases, with 14 bases left in between. This CDR3 reads CASSLGLPGSEQYF. For the CDR3, the DNA is TGTGCCAGCAGTTTAGGGCTCCCTGGTAGCGAGCAGTACTTC.

In DNA form, the CDR3 reads TGTGCCAGCAGTTACAGACAGCCGTCCTACAATGAGCAGTTCTTC. Protein: CASSYRQPSYNEQFF. The chain employs TRBV6-2 or TRBV6-3 and TRBJ2-1; D possibly corresponds to TRBD1 (5 bases). The CDR3 extends over 15 amino acids. Germline loops: CDR1 MNHEY, CDR2 SVGEGT. The germline V and J ends were trimmed by 2 bases and 1 base, with 9 bases remaining between them.

This chain links TRBV5-1 with TRBJ1-1; possible D gene TRBD1, 6 bases. Trimming removed 4 bases at V and 0 bases at J, with 13 bases between. This CDR3 contains 15 residues. Germline-derived CDR1 and CDR2 are SGHRS and YFSETQ. The CDR3 nucleotides read TGCGCCAGCAGCGCCGGACAGCTTTTGAACACTGAAGCTTTCTTT. This gives the protein CASSAGQLLNTEAFF.

This clone was seen a handful of times. The chain couples TRBV3-1 (or the pseudogene TRBV3-2) to TRBJ2-1; D is undetermined. V lost 5 bases, J lost 3 bases, and 5 bases lay in between. Germline assignment: CDR1 LGHDT and CDR2 YNNKEL (reference sequence). The CDR3 consists of 12 residues. CDR3 DNA: TGTGCCAGCAGCGACTTCTACAATGAGCAGTTCTTC. Protein sequence: CASSDFYNEQFF.

The chain couples TRBV18 to TRBJ2-1; perhaps D is TRBD1 or TRBD2 (5 bases each). With 1 base removed from V and 5 bases from J, the gap between germline ends came to 6 bases. Germline V gene data show CDR1 as KGHSH and CDR2 as LQKENI. The CDR3 runs 13 residues. The CDR3 here is CASSPLGDNEQFF. The CDR3, as DNA: TGTGCCAGCTCACCACTGGGGGACAATGAGCAGTTCTTC.

V gene TRBV21-1 combines with J gene TRBJ1-5. TRBV21-1 is tagged as a pseudogene. The CDR3 contains 14 residues. For the CDR3, the DNA is TGTGCCAGCAGCTCGCGTGGAGTCAATCAGCCCCAGCATTTT. This codes for CASSSRGVNQPQHF.

The V call is TRBV5-6, the J call TRBJ2-7, with a tentative D call TRBD2 (6 bases). Per germline, CDR1 SGHDT and CDR2 YYEEEE. Trimming pared 4 bases from V and 4 bases from J, leaving 12 bases between. The CDR3 consists of 13 residues. CDR3 in amino acids: CASSPVRGYEQYF. The CDR3 DNA follows: TGTGCCAGCAGCCCCGTTCGGGGGTACGAGCAGTACTTC. Full variable domain (remainder filled in from reference TRBV5-6 and TRBJ2-7): DAGVTQSPTHLIKTRGQQVTLRCSPKSGHDTVSWYQQALGQGPQFIFQYYEEEERQRGNFPDRFSGHQFPNYSSELNVNALLLGDSALYLCASSPVRGYEQYFGPGTRLTVT.

The chain couples TRBV6-5 to TRBJ1-2; D call uncertain. V was pared by 2 bases and J by 5 bases, with 9 bases between. Germline-derived CDR1 and CDR2 are MNHEY and SVGAGI. This CDR3 has 13 residues. CDR3: CASSYGHDYGYTF. The CDR3 DNA reads TGTGCCAGCAGTTACGGCCACGATTATGGCTACACCTTC.

The chain is built from TRBV9 and TRBJ1-2; 9 bases align to TRBD1. This CDR3 has 17 residues. Looked up from germline, CDR1 is SGDLS and CDR2 is YYNGEE. V shed 5 bases and J 5 bases; nucleotides not matched to a gene: 16. This CDR3 is CASSPQPGTGRRYGYTF. CDR3 sequence (DNA): TGTGCCAGCAGTCCCCAACCCGGGACAGGGAGAAGGTATGGCTACACCTTC.

The rearrangement links TRBV18 to TRBJ1-2; no reliable D call. Between the trimmed V and J ends, which lost 0 bases and 2 bases, there was a span of 13 bases. CDR1 is KGHSH and CDR2 is LQKENI in the germline V gene. The CDR3 spans 16 residues. The CDR3 reads CASSPPASKSNYGYTF. The CDR3 region has the DNA TGTGCCAGCTCACCACCGGCGTCGAAGTCGAACTATGGCTACACCTTC.

The chain is built from TRBV3-1 (or the pseudogene TRBV3-2) and TRBJ2-2; the D gene is possibly TRBD2 (5 bases). CDR1 is LGHDT, CDR2 YNNKEL, per germline (reference sequence). Trimming removed 4 bases from V and 4 bases from J, with 16 bases in between. The CDR3 is 16 amino acids. This CDR3 reads CASSLGPSGSTGELFF. In nucleotides, the CDR3 is TGTGCCAGCAGCCTCGGCCCTAGTGGGAGCACCGGGGAGCTGTTTTTT.

This clone showed up just a few times. This chain connects TRBV5-5 to TRBJ2-5; D remains unclear. The CDR3 totals 13 residues. Germline V CDR1 and CDR2: SGHKS, YYEKEE (reference sequence). V lost 5 bases and J 2 bases, leaving 10 bases between the germline ends. CDR3 in amino acids: CASRVAVQETQYF. CDR3 sequence (DNA): TGTGCCAGCAGGGTGGCGGTACAAGAGACCCAGTACTTC.

This clone was found a few times. This rearrangement joins TRBV20-1 to TRBJ1-1; D not certain. CDR3 length equals 13 residues. Germline loops: CDR1 DFQATT, CDR2 SNEGSKA (reference sequence). Trimming pared 3 bases from V and 0 bases from J, leaving 8 bases between. The CDR3 reads CSASPPVNTEAFF. The CDR3 bases are TGCAGTGCTAGTCCCCCGGTGAACACTGAAGCTTTCTTT.

The J gene is TRBJ1-6, the V gene TRBV7-3; D possibly corresponds to TRBD1 (5 bases). Trimming took off 2 bases at V and 0 bases at J, with 20 bases between the two ends. CDR1 SGHTA and CDR2 FQGTGA come from the germline V gene. This CDR3 has 20 amino acids. Here the CDR3 reads CASSLGPGRHLSSYNSPLHF. The CDR3 DNA is TGTGCCAGCAGCTTAGGCCCGGGACGCCACTTAAGCTCCTATAATTCACCCCTCCACTTT.

This clone was seen a few times. The chain combines TRBV7-9 with TRBJ1-2, with 9 bases fitting TRBD1. The V and J ends lost 0 bases and 6 bases, in that order; junction bases with no gene match: 11. CDR3 length: 17 amino acids. Germline assignment: CDR1 SEHNR and CDR2 FQNEAQ (reference sequence). The CDR3 coding sequence is TGTGCCAGCAGCTTAGCTCGAGCGGTGGGACAGGGTAATGGCTACACCTTC. Translated, it gives CASSLARAVGQGNGYTF.

This clone occurred a few times. The chain carries TRBV29-1 and TRBJ1-1; D is unclear. Trimming stripped 4 bases from V and 7 bases from J, with 10 bases between. This CDR3 has 11 amino acids. Germline V gene sequence: CDR1 SQVTM, CDR2 ANQGSEA. The CDR3 nucleotides read TGCAGCGTTGTTGGGATGAATGAAGCTTTCTTT. Translated, it gives CSVVGMNEAFF. Supplemented by reference TRBV29-1 and TRBJ1-1, the full variable domain reads SAVISQKPSRDICQRGTSLTIQCQVDSQVTMMFWYRQQPGQSLTLIATANQGSEATYESGFVIDKFPISRPNLTFSTLTVSNMSPEDSSIYLCSVVGMNEAFFGQGTRLTVV.

The chain joins TRBV7-2 to TRBJ2-7; 8 bases fit TRBD1. After removal of 1 base from V and 1 base from J, the junction contained 6 bases not matched to a gene. The CDR3 spans 16 residues. Germline CDR1 SGHTA, CDR2 FQGNSA. CDR3 in amino acids: CASSLVAGGPSYEQYF. The CDR3 DNA reads TGTGCCAGCAGCTTAGTAGCAGGGGGCCCGTCCTACGAGCAGTACTTC.

About this clone: Other DNA sequences in the sample encode the same CDR3. The chain joins TRBV14 to TRBJ1-2; D unclear. CDR1 is SGHDN and CDR2 is FVKESK in the germline V gene. This CDR3 spans 12 amino acids. V gave up 3 bases and J gave up 2 bases, with 4 bases separating them. The DNA for the CDR3 is TGTGCCAGCAGCCAGGACAACTATGGCTACACCTTC. As protein: CASSQDNYGYTF.

This clone has more than one count but fewer than ten. V gene TRBV30 combines with J gene TRBJ1-6; D ambiguous. The germline CDR1 and CDR2 sequences are GTSNPN and SVGIG (reference sequence). The length of the CDR3 is 13 residues. V lost 4 bases, J lost 4 bases, and 8 bases lay in between. In DNA, the CDR3 is TGTGCCTGGAAGGGTCAGTATAATTCACCCCTCCACTTT. Protein product: CAWKGQYNSPLHF.

The chain uses TRBV15 and TRBJ1-2; D is unclear. The V end was cut by 1 base, the J end by 3 bases, with 24 bases between. The CDR3 sequence is 19 residues long. In germline, CDR1 is LNHNV, CDR2 YYDKDF (reference sequence). The CDR3 DNA is TGTGCCACCAGCAGAGCCCTCTCGGGGAAGGCCGGGTTGTACTATGGCTACACCTTC. Residues: CATSRALSGKAGLYYGYTF.

The chain is built from TRBV5-6 and TRBJ1-2, with D possibly TRBD1 on 5 matching bases. This CDR3 comprises 14 residues. Germline CDR1 is SGHDT and CDR2 is YYEEEE. V lost 1 base and J 3 bases, leaving 10 bases between the germline ends. CDR3 region: CASSLSGRYYGYTF. The CDR3 region has the DNA TGTGCCAGCAGCTTGTCAGGGCGCTACTATGGCTACACCTTC.

The V and J genes are TRBV5-1 and TRBJ2-7; D is unclear. Germline CDR1 reads SGHRS; CDR2 reads YFSETQ. Deletions cut 6 bases from V and 0 bases from J, with 10 bases between. The CDR3 has 13 amino acids. CDR3 DNA: TGCGCCAGCAAACGCTCGAGCTCCTACGAGCAGTACTTC. Encoded protein: CASKRSSSYEQYF.

This clone appeared a few times. J is TRBJ2-7 and V is TRBV24-1; 9 nucleotides align to TRBD1. In germline, CDR1 is KGHDR, CDR2 SFDVKD. The CDR3 sequence is 14 residues long. The J segment lost 6 bases and the V segment lost 4 bases, leaving 6 bases of the junction unmatched. The CDR3 DNA is TGTGCCACCAGTGAACCGGGACAGGGTGTCGAGCAGTACTTC. This encodes CATSEPGQGVEQYF.

The sample holds a few counts of this clone. CDR3 residues: CASSPRGRPDQPQHF. The CDR3 DNA reads as TGTGCCAGCAGCCCCCGGGGCCGACCCGATCAGCCCCAGCATTTT. This chain links TRBV7-9 with TRBJ1-5, with D possibly being TRBD1 (5 bases). Per germline, CDR1 SEHNR and CDR2 FQNEAQ (reference sequence). Trimming pared 5 bases from V and 5 bases from J, leaving 16 bases between. This CDR3 is built from 15 residues. The whole variable domain, remainder taken from reference TRBV7-9 and TRBJ1-5, is DTGVSQNPRHKITKRGQNVTFRCDPISEHNRLYWYRQTLGQGPEFLTYFQNEAQLEKSRLLSDRFSAERPKGSFSTLEIQRTEQGDSAMYLCASSPRGRPDQPQHFGDGTRLSIL.